These 31 T cell receptor beta chains share one sample of origin, sequenced in a study of CD8 T cells in ankylosing spondylitis. Study observations and caveats: Among TCR beta sequences, a motif of under ten highly homologous variants appeared characteristic of ankylosing spondylitis blood.

TCRdb analysed the 5' RACE reads with MiXCR anew, one entry per CDR3 protein. This sample carries under 850,000 distinct CDR3 sequences, about 20% of them seen once, and the ten largest clones take 19%. These TCRs are of unknown antigen specificity. The sequencing sample was made of blood, either unsorted or a sorted T cell fraction (not recorded which). The receptors were sampled from a male donor with ankylosing spondylitis.

This clonotype was seen only a few times. The J gene is TRBJ1-1, the V gene TRBV20-1; 10 bases map to TRBD1. Trimming cost V 0 bases and J 9 bases; bases outside gene matches: 10. CDR1 DFQATT and CDR2 SNEGSKA come from the germline V gene (reference sequence). This CDR3 contains 15 residues. As DNA, the CDR3 is TGCAGTGCTAGAGAGGGGGGGACAGGGGTAGTCAAAGCTTTCTTT. It translates to CSAREGGTGVVKAFF.

This clonotype was observed a few times. The chain carries TRBV20-1 and TRBJ2-1, with D tentatively TRBD2 (6 bases). CDR3 length equals 15 residues. Germline assignment: CDR1 DFQATT and CDR2 SNEGSKA (reference sequence). V dropped 6 bases and J dropped 7 bases, with 22 bases sitting between them. In nucleotides, the CDR3 is TGCAGTGCCGCTGCCCTGGCGGGATTGTCTAATGAGCAGTTCTTC. It is translated as CSAAALAGLSNEQFF.

The V and J genes are TRBV12-3 or TRBV12-4 and TRBJ2-7, with D possibly TRBD2 on 5 matching bases. Deletions cut 1 base from V and 6 bases from J, with 10 bases between. CDR3 length: 13 residues. CDR3 sequence: CASSLGGSAEQYF. DNA for the CDR3: TGTGCCAGCAGTTTAGGAGGGAGTGCCGAGCAGTACTTC.

The chain joins TRBV7-9 to TRBJ1-1; TRBD1 is a possible D gene (6 bases). Germline lookup yields CDR1 SEHNR and CDR2 FQNEAQ (reference sequence). Trimming left V 5 bases short and J 1 base short, with 20 bases between. The CDR3 consists of 17 residues. The DNA for the CDR3 is TGTGCCAGCAGCCTAGAGGGGGGTCTAACTCCGAACACTGAAGCTTTCTTT. Protein: CASSLEGGLTPNTEAFF.

This clonotype was observed many times. This rearrangement joins TRBV7-2 to TRBJ2-5; weak D call: TRBD1 (5 bases). The V gene lost 3 bases and the J gene lost 2 bases, with 7 bases spanning the gap. This CDR3 region has 13 residues. CDR1 and CDR2 from the germline V gene are SGHTA and FQGNSA. The CDR3 here is CASSFGQQETQYF. Here the CDR3 DNA reads TGTGCCAGCAGCTTTGGACAACAAGAGACCCAGTACTTC.

V and J are TRBV7-9 and TRBJ2-1; D uncertain. The CDR3 loop spans 12 amino acids. Between the trimmed V and J ends, which lost 5 bases and 10 bases, there was a span of 12 bases. Germline loops: CDR1 SEHNR, CDR2 FQNEAQ (reference sequence). The CDR3 loop reads CASSLEPMEQFF. DNA of the CDR3: TGTGCCAGCAGCCTCGAACCTATGGAGCAGTTCTTC.

This clonotype was found a few times. The CDR3 DNA follows: TGTGCCAGCAGCTTCCGTCTACAGGGGGCAGATACGCAGTATTTT. Residues: CASSFRLQGADTQYF. This sequence joins TRBV5-5 and TRBJ2-3, with 8 bases fitting TRBD1. The CDR3 is 15 residues long. Germline values: CDR1 SGHKS, CDR2 YYEKEE (reference sequence). J gave up 4 bases and V 2 bases, and 6 bases lay outside the gene matches.

This clonotype has a handful of counts. V and J are TRBV7-2 and TRBJ1-1; D gene uncertain. CDR3 length equals 13 residues. Germline lookup yields CDR1 SGHTA and CDR2 FQGNSA. Deletions cut 2 bases from V and 4 bases from J, with 8 bases between. CDR3 loop: CASSLRRSTEAFF. The CDR3 DNA reads as TGTGCCAGCAGCTTAAGGCGGAGCACTGAAGCTTTCTTT.

In this sample, this clonotype turned up a few times. The V and J genes are TRBV12-3 or TRBV12-4 and TRBJ1-1; D perhaps matches TRBD1 (6 bases). This CDR3 is built from 13 residues. Deletions cut 7 bases from V and 6 bases from J, with 15 bases between. The CDR3 sequence: CASTQQGPAEAFF. In nucleotides, the CDR3 is TGTGCCAGCACCCAACAGGGTCCCGCTGAAGCTTTCTTT.

The rearrangement joins TRBV27 to TRBJ2-7; D remains unclear. There are 13 residues in the CDR3. The V gene's germline CDR1 is MNHEY and CDR2 SMNVEV (reference sequence). V gave up 3 bases and J gave up 5 bases, with 11 bases separating them. CDR3 loop: CASSFGETDEQYF. The CDR3 DNA reads TGTGCCAGCAGTTTCGGCGAAACGGACGAGCAGTACTTC.

The chain links TRBV7-2 to TRBJ1-5; a weak D match, TRBD1 (6 bases). The CDR3 is 15 residues long. Germline V gene sequence: CDR1 SGHTA, CDR2 FQGNSA. V lost 1 base and J lost 7, with 14 bases in between. CDR3 sequence: CASSLGGGDWQPQHF. The CDR3 DNA is TGTGCCAGCAGCTTAGGAGGGGGGGATTGGCAGCCCCAGCATTTT.

The genes are TRBV21-1 and TRBJ1-3; TRBD1 reflects the table's D call only, with no check against the DNA. TRBV21-1 has pseudogene status. This CDR3 has 15 residues. The CDR3 is CASSKRRGPGNTIYF. The CDR3 region has the DNA TGTGCCAGCAGCAAACGCAGGGGGCCTGGAAACACCATATATTTT.

This clonotype was recorded a few times. The rearrangement links TRBV20-1 to TRBJ2-1; no reliable D call. The CDR3 length is 14 residues. CDR1 is DFQATT, CDR2 SNEGSKA, per germline (reference sequence). Trimming pared 1 base from V and 7 bases from J, leaving 14 bases between. The CDR3 spells CSARVGGVGNEQFF. The CDR3 DNA is TGCAGTGCTAGAGTAGGTGGGGTGGGGAATGAGCAGTTCTTC.

In this sample, this clonotype turned up a few times. The rearrangement joins TRBV6-5 to TRBJ2-1, with 7 bases identical to TRBD2. Trimming at V came to 2 bases and at J to 8 bases, leaving 0 bases not matched to a gene. The CDR3 extends over 12 amino acids. CDR1 and CDR2 (germline): MNHEY, SVGAGI. The CDR3 DNA sequence: TGTGCCAGCAGTTACGGGGGGGATGAGCAGTTCTTC. It specifies CASSYGGDEQFF.

The V gene is TRBV27, the J gene TRBJ1-2, with a possible D match to TRBD1 (6 bases). The V gene lost 2 bases and the J gene lost 4 bases, with 8 bases spanning the gap. The CDR3 contains 13 residues. Germline loops: CDR1 MNHEY, CDR2 SMNVEV (reference sequence). The CDR3 DNA reads TGTGCCAGCAGTTTACAGGGGATCTATGGCTACACCTTC. Residues: CASSLQGIYGYTF.

The rearrangement uses TRBV20-1 and TRBJ1-6, with a weak D call TRBD1 (5 bases). The CDR3 sequence is 16 residues long. Trimming removed 1 base at V and 4 bases at J, with 14 bases between. Germline lookup yields CDR1 DFQATT and CDR2 SNEGSKA (reference sequence). CDR3 nucleotide sequence: TGCAGTGCTAGAGTTTCAGGGACGGATTATAATTCACCCCTCCACTTT. This sequence encodes CSARVSGTDYNSPLHF.

This clonotype was seen only once. The chain is built from TRBV29-1 and TRBJ2-5; either TRBD1 or TRBD2 may fit D (5 bases each). This CDR3 region has 14 residues. Trimming took off 4 bases at V and 2 bases at J, with 14 bases between the two ends. Germline CDR1 SQVTM, CDR2 ANQGSEA. This CDR3 is CSVVGDRGQETQYF. Here the CDR3 DNA reads TGCAGCGTTGTAGGGGATCGGGGACAAGAGACCCAGTACTTC. The full variable domain, completed using reference TRBV29-1 and TRBJ2-5, is SAVISQKPSRDICQRGTSLTIQCQVDSQVTMMFWYRQQPGQSLTLIATANQGSEATYESGFVIDKFPISRPNLTFSTLTVSNMSPEDSSIYLCSVVGDRGQETQYFGPGTRLLVL.

This chain connects TRBV28 to TRBJ2-2; D could derive from TRBD1 or TRBD2 (5 bases each). The CDR3 has 15 amino acids. V lost 8 bases, J lost 0 bases, and 13 bases lay in between. Germline V gives CDR1 MDHEN, CDR2 SYDVKM. The CDR3 spells CASRRDGSNTGELFF. The CDR3 DNA follows: TGTGCCAGCCGAAGGGACGGCTCGAACACCGGGGAGCTGTTTTTT.

The chain has TRBV6-2 or TRBV6-3 and TRBJ2-7; TRBD1 agrees at 9 bases. V shed 5 bases and J 2 bases; nucleotides not matched to a gene: 10. CDR3 length equals 16 residues. Germline CDR1 and CDR2: MNHEY and SVGEGT. The CDR3 DNA is TGTGCCAGCAGTCCCACGGGGACAGGGAGACCCTACGAGCAGTACTTC. The encoded protein is CASSPTGTGRPYEQYF.

This clonotype was found many times. This chain links TRBV12-3 or TRBV12-4 with TRBJ1-1; D not resolved. The CDR3 length is 13 residues. Trimming removed 3 bases from V and 1 base from J, with 6 bases in between. The CDR3 DNA follows: TGTGCCAGCAGTTTCCGGCCGAACACTGAAGCTTTCTTT. Encoded protein: CASSFRPNTEAFF.

The genes are TRBV6-5 and TRBJ2-3, with TRBD1 matching over 7 bases. The CDR3 extends over 14 amino acids. V shed 4 bases and J 6 bases; nucleotides not matched to a gene: 7. Germline V gene lookup returns CDR1 MNHEY and CDR2 SVGAGI. This chain's CDR3 is CASSSGTDPDTQYF. Written as DNA, the CDR3 is TGTGCCAGCAGTTCCGGGACAGACCCCGATACGCAGTATTTT.

Concerning this clonotype: Sequence at one end of the junction differs from germline and may be a read error. This chain uses TRBV2 with TRBJ1-2; 8 bases match TRBD1. Germline V lookup: CDR1 SNHLY, CDR2 FYNNEI. The CDR3 length is 11 residues. The CDR3 loop is CASSSGQVARF. The CDR3 region has the DNA TGTGCCAGCAGTTCGGGACAGGTCGCGCGGTTC.

This clonotype was seen a few times. The V call is TRBV18, the J call TRBJ1-5; 7 bases align to TRBD1. Germline assignment: CDR1 KGHSH and CDR2 LQKENI. The junction had 6 bases not matched to a gene; V was cut back by 3 bases and J by 4 bases. The CDR3 extends over 15 amino acids. DNA for the CDR3: TGTGCCAGCTCACCCACGACAGGGACGAATCAGCCCCAGCATTTT. It specifies CASSPTTGTNQPQHF.

This clonotype was observed a handful of times. This chain uses TRBV15 with TRBJ2-7, with D perhaps matching TRBD1 (6 bases). Trimming left V 1 base short and J 4 bases short, with 8 bases between. The CDR3 covers 13 residues. Germline CDR1 LNHNV, CDR2 YYDKDF (reference sequence). For the CDR3, the DNA is TGTGCCACCAGCAGAGGGACAGTTTACGAGCAGTACTTC. Amino acids: CATSRGTVYEQYF.

The CDR3 bases are TGTGCCAGCTCACCTCTCCCAGGGGCCACCGGGGAGCTGTTTTTT. This sequence encodes CASSPLPGATGELFF. This chain links TRBV18 with TRBJ2-2, with D maybe TRBD1 (6 bases). The CDR3 contains 15 residues. Germline V gene sequence: CDR1 KGHSH, CDR2 LQKENI. The V gene lost 3 bases and the J gene lost 4 bases, with 12 bases spanning the gap.

V usage is TRBV2 and J usage is TRBJ1-4, with 8 bases aligning to TRBD1. The CDR3 is made up of 16 amino acids. The germline gives CDR1 SNHLY, CDR2 FYNNEI. The ends lost 7 bases at V and 0 bases at J; junction bases unmatched: 7. The CDR3 reads CASIGTGPATNEKLFF. DNA for the CDR3: TGTGCCAGCATAGGGACAGGACCTGCAACTAATGAAAAACTGTTTTTT. Based on the CDR3 plus reference TRBV2 and TRBJ1-4, the full variable domain is EPEVTQTPSHQVTQMGQEVILRCVPISNHLYFYWYRQILGQKVEFLVSFYNNEISEKSEIFDDQFSVERPDGSNFTLKIRSTKLEDSAMYFCASIGTGPATNEKLFFGSGTQLSVL.

In its sample, this clonotype was seen a few times. J is TRBJ2-7 and V is TRBV29-1, with D unresolved. Trimming removed 1 base from V and 5 bases from J, with 12 bases in between. This CDR3 has 13 amino acids. Germline V gives CDR1 SQVTM, CDR2 ANQGSEA. CDR3: CSVEGLTENEQYF. CDR3 sequence (DNA): TGCAGCGTTGAAGGGCTGACGGAAAACGAGCAGTACTTC.

This chain links TRBV7-2 with TRBJ2-2, with D perhaps TRBD1 or TRBD2 (6 bases each). Germline CDR1 reads SGHTA; CDR2 reads FQGNSA. With 2 bases removed from V and 6 bases from J, the gap between germline ends came to 13 bases. This CDR3 contains 15 residues. CDR3 DNA: TGTGCCAGCAGCTTATGGGGGGCAAACTCCGGGGAGCTGTTTTTT. Amino acids: CASSLWGANSGELFF.

A few counts support this clonotype. Here the CDR3 reads CASSPREGRPYEQYF. The CDR3 coding sequence is TGTGCCAGCAGTCCCCGGGAGGGTCGACCCTACGAGCAGTACTTC. The chain links TRBV12-3 or TRBV12-4 to TRBJ2-7; 8 bases align to TRBD2. The V segment lost 5 bases and the J segment 2 bases; nucleotides outside the gene matches: 8. This CDR3 is built from 15 residues.

This clonotype has more than one count but fewer than ten. CDR3 nucleotide sequence: TGTGCCAGCAGTTACGGGGTTAGGGTCAATGAGCAGTTCTTC. This translates into CASSYGVRVNEQFF. The chain is built from TRBV6-5 and TRBJ2-1; no definite D call. V gave up 2 bases and J gave up 6 bases, with 11 bases separating them. The CDR3 spans 14 residues. The V gene's germline CDR1 is MNHEY and CDR2 SVGAGI.

This clonotype occurred a few times. The DNA of the CDR3 is TGCAGTGCTAGGTTGCTCCGGGCCCCGGAGGATGAGCAGTACTTC. Protein product: CSARLLRAPEDEQYF. The chain combines TRBV20-1 with TRBJ2-7, with D perhaps matching TRBD2 (5 bases). Trimming removed 3 bases at V and 7 bases at J, with 22 bases between. CDR1 and CDR2 from the germline V gene are DFQATT and SNEGSKA (reference sequence). CDR3 size: 15 residues.